This T cell receptor (beta chain) was retrieved from a study of PD-1 blockade in mismatch repair-deficient tumors. At the level of the study: Patients had eleven to twelve mismatch repair-deficient cancer types, all previously treated and progressing.

Assay used: immunoSEQ multiplex PCR; TCRdb lists only in-frame clones, some missing. The sample includes approximately 130,000 clones, about 88% of them seen just once. Study results and caveats: Tumor-resident clones, often absent from pretreatment blood, expanded after pembrolizumab and then contracted.

The V end was cut by 5 bases, the J end by 3 bases, with 20 bases between. CDR1 is SGHAT and CDR2 is FQNNGV in the germline V gene. This CDR3 region has 16 residues. To note about this clone: What it binds is not known.

All patients were mismatch repair deficient, assessed by either PCR or immunohistochemistry. The origin of this receptor is an adult with mismatch repair-deficient cancer. V gene TRBV11-2 combines with J gene TRBJ2-7; tentative D call: TRBD1 (9 bases). The sample was peripheral blood, taken 44 weeks after starting pembrolizumab. Here the CDR3 reads CASSKMRGDRVYEQYF. Written as DNA, the CDR3 is TGTGCCAGCAGCAAAATGCGGGGGGACAGGGTCTACGAGCAGTACTTC.